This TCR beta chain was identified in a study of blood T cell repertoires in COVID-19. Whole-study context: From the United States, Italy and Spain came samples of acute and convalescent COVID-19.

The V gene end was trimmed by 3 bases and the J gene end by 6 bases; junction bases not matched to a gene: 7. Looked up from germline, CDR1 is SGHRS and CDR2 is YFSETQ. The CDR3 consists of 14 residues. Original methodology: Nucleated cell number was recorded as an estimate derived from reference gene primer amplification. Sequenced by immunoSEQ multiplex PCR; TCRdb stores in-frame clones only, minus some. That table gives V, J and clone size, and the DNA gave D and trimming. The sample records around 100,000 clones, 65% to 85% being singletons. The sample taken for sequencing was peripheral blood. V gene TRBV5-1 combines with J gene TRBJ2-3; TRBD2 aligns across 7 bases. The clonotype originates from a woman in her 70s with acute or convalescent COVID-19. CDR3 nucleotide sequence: TGCGCCAGCAGCTCTAGCGGAGCTCAGGATACGCAGTATTTT. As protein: CASSSSGAQDTQYF.